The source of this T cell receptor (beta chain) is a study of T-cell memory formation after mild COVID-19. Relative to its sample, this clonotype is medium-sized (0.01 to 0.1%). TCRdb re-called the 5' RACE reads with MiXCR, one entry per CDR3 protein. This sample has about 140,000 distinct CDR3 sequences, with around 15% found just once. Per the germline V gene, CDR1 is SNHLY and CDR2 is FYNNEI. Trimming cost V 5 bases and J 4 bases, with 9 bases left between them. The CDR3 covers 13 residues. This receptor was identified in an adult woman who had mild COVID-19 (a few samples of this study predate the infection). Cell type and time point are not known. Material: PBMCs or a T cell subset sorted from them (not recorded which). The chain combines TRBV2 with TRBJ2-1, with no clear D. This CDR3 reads CASSSSEYNEQFF. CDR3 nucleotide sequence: TGTGCCAGCAGTAGTTCCGAATACAATGAGCAGTTCTTC. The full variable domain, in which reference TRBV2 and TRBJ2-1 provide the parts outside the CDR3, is EPEVTQTPSHQVTQMGQEVILRCVPISNHLYFYWYRQILGQKVEFLVSFYNNEISEKSEIFDDQFSVERPDGSNFTLKIRSTKLEDSAMYFCASSSSEYNEQFFGPGTRLTVL.